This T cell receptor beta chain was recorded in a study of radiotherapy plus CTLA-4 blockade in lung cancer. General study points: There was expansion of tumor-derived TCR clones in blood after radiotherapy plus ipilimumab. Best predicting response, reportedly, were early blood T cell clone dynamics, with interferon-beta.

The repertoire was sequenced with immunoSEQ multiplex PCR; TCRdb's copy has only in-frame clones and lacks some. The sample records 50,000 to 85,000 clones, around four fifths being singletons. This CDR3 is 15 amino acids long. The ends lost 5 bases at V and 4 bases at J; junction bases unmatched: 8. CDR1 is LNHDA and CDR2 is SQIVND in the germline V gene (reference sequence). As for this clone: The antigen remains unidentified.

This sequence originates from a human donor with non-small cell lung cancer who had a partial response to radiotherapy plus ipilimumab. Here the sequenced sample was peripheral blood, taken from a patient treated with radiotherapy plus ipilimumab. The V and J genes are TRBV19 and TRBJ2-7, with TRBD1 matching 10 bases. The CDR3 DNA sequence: TGTGCCAGTAGTCAGACAGGGGGCGCTCAATACGAGCAGTACTTC. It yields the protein CASSQTGGAQYEQYF.